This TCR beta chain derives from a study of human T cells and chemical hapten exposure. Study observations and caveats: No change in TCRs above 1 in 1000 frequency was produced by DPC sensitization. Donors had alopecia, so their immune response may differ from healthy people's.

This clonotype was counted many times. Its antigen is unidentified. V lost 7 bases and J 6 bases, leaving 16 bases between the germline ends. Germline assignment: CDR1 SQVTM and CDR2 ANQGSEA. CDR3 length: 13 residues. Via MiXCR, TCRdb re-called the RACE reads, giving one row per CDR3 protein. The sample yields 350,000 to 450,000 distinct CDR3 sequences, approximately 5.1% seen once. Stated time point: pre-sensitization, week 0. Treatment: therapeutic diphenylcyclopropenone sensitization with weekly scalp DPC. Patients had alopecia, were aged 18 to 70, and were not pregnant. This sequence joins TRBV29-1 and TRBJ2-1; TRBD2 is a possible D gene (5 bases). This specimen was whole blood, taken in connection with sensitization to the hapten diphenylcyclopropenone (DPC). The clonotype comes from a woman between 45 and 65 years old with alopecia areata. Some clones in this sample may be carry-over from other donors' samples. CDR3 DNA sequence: TGCAGCGGGAATGAGGACTGGCGCAATGAGCAGTTCTTC. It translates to CSGNEDWRNEQFF.